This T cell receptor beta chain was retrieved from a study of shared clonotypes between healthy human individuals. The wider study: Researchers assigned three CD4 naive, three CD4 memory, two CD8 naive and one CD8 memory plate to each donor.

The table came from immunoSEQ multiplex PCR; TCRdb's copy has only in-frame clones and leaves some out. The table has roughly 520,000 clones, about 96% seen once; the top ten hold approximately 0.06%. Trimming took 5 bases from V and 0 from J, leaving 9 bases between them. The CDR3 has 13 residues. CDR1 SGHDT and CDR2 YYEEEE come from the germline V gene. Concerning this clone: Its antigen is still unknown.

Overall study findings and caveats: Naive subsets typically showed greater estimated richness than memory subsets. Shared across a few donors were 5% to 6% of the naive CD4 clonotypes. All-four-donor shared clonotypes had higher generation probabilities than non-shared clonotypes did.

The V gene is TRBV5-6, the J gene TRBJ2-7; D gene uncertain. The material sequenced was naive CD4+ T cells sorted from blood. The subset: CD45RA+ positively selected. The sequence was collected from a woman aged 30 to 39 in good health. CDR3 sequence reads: CASSLPSSYEQYF. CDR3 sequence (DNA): TGTGCCAGCAGTTTACCTTCCTCCTACGAGCAGTACTTC.